This TCR beta chain originates from a study of blood T cell repertoires in COVID-19. As originally analysed: Reference gene primer amplification gave estimated nucleated cell counts. The data were produced by immunoSEQ multiplex PCR, yet TCRdb's version contains in-frame clones alone and is incomplete. V and J calls and clone size are as listed in that table; D and trimming were resolved from the DNA. The table lists over 150,000 clones, approximately 86% of them singletons. The source material was peripheral blood. The TCR comes from a man aged 25-45 years with acute or convalescent COVID-19.

The CDR3 is CASSRPGQRFSGANVLTF. The CDR3, as DNA: TGTGCCAGTAGTAGACCGGGACAGAGATTCTCTGGGGCCAACGTCCTGACTTTC. The chain uses TRBV19 and TRBJ2-6; 7 nucleotides agree with TRBD1. The CDR3 has 18 amino acids. The J segment lost 0 bases and the V segment lost 4 bases, leaving 9 bases of the junction unmatched. Germline V lookup: CDR1 LNHDA, CDR2 SQIVND (reference sequence). Based on the CDR3 plus reference TRBV19 and TRBJ2-6, the full variable domain is DGGITQSPKYLFRKEGQNVTLSCEQNLNHDAMYWYRQDPGQGLRLIYYSQIVNDFQKGDIAEGYSVSREKKESFPLTVTSAQKNPTAFYLCASSRPGQRFSGANVLTFGAGSRLTVL.